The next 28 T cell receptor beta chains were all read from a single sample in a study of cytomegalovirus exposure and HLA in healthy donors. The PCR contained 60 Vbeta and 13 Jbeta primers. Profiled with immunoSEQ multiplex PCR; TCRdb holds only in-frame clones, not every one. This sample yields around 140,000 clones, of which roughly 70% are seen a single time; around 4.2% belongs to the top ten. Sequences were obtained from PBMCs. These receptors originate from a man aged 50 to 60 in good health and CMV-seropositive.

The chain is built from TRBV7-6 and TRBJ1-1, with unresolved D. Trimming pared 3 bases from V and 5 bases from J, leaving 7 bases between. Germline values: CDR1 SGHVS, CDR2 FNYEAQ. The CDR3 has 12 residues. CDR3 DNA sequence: TGTGCCAGCAGCTTTTTCGGTACTGAAGCTTTCTTT. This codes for CASSFFGTEAFF.

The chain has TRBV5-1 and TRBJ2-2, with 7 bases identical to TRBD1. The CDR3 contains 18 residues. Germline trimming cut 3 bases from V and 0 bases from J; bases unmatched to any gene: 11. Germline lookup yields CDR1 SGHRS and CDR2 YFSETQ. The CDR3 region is CASSSGTVNSANTGELFF. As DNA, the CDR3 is TGCGCCAGCAGCTCCGGGACAGTTAACTCCGCGAACACCGGGGAGCTGTTTTTT. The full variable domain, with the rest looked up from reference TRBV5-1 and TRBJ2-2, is KAGVTQTPRYLIKTRGQQVTLSCSPISGHRSVSWYQQTPGQGLQFLFEYFSETQRNKGNFPGRFSGRQFSNSRSEMNVSTLELGDSALYLCASSSGTVNSANTGELFFGEGSRLTVL.

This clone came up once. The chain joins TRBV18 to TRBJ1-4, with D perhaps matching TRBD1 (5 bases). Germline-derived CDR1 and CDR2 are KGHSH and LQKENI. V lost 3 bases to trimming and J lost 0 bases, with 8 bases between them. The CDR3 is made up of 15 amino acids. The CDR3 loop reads CASSPRDSTNEKLFF. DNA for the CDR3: TGTGCCAGCTCACCTAGGGACTCAACTAATGAAAAACTGTTTTTT.

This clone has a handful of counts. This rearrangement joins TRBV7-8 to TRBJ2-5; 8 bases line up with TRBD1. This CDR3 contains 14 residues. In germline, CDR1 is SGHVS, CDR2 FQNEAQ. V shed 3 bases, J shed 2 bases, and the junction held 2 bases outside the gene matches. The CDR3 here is CASSFRDRQETQYF. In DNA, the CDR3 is TGTGCCAGCAGCTTCCGGGACAGGCAAGAGACCCAGTACTTC.

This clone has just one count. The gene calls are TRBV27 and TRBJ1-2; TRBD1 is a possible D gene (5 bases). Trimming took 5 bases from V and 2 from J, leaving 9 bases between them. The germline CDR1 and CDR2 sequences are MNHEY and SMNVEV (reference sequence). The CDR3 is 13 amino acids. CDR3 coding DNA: TGTGCCAGCAGTCCTCAGGGAAACTATGGCTACACCTTC. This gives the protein CASSPQGNYGYTF.

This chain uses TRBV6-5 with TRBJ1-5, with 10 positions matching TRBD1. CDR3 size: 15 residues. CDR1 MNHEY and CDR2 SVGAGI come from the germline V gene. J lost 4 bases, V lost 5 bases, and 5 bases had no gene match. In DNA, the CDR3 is TGTGCCAGCAGTAGGACAGGGGGAATGAATCAGCCCCAGCATTTT. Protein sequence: CASSRTGGMNQPQHF.

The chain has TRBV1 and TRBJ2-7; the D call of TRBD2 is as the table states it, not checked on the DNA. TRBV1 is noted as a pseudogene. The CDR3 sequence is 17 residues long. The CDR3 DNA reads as TGCACCAGCCCCTTGGCGGGAGGGCCGAAAAGCTCCTACGAGCAGTACTTC. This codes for CTSPLAGGPKSSYEQYF.

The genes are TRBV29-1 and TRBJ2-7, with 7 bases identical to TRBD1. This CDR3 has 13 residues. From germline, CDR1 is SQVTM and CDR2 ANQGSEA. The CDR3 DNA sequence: TGCAGTGCTGTCGGGACAGCGTTCTACGAGCAGTACTTC. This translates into CSAVGTAFYEQYF.

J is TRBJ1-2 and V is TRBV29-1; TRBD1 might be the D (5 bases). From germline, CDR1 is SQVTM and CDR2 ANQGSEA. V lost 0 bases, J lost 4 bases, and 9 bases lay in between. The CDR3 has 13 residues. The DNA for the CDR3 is TGCAGCGTTGAAGAGCAGGGACTCTATGGCTACACCTTC. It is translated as CSVEEQGLYGYTF.

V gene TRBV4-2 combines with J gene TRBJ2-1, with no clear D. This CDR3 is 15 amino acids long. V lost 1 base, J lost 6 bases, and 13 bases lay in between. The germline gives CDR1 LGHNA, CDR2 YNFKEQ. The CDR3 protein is CASSQGSVIGNEQFF. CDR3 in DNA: TGTGCCAGCAGCCAAGGGTCGGTTATCGGCAATGAGCAGTTCTTC.

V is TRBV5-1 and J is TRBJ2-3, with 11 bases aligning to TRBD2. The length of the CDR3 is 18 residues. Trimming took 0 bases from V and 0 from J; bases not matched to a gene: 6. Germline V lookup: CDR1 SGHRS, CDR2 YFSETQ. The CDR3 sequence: CASSLASGGPSSTDTQYF. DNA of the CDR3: TGCGCCAGCAGCTTGGCTAGCGGGGGGCCCTCTAGCACAGATACGCAGTATTTT.

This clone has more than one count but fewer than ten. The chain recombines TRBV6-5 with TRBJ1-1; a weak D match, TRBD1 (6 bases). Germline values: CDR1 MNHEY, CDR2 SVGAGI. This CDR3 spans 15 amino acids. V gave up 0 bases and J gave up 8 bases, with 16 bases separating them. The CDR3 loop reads CASSYSIHREGEAFF. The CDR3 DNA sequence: TGTGCCAGCAGTTACTCGATTCACAGGGAGGGCGAAGCTTTCTTT.

The CDR3 sequence: CASSPLLAGRYEQYF. DNA for the CDR3: TGTGCCAGCAGTCCGCTACTAGCGGGGCGCTACGAGCAGTACTTC. This chain joins TRBV27 and TRBJ2-7, with 10 bases lining up with TRBD2. The CDR3 is 15 amino acids. CDR1 MNHEY and CDR2 SMNVEV come from the germline V gene (reference sequence). The J segment lost 3 bases and the V segment lost 5 bases, leaving 7 bases of the junction unmatched.

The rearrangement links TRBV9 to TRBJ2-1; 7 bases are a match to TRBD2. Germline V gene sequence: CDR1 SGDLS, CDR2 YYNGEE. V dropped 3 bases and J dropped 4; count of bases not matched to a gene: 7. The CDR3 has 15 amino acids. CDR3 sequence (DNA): TGTGCCAGCAGCGCCGCTAGCGGTGCTTACAATGAGCAGTTCTTC. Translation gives CASSAASGAYNEQFF. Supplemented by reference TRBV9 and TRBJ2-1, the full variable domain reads DSGVTQTPKHLITATGQRVTLRCSPRSGDLSVYWYQQSLDQGLQFLIQYYNGEERAKGNILERFSAQQFPDLHSELNLSSLELGDSALYFCASSAASGAYNEQFFGPGTRLTVL.

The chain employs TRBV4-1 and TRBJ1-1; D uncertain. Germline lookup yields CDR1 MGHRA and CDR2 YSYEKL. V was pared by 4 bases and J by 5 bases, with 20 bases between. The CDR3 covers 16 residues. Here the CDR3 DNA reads TGCGCCAGCAGCCGCGTAAGTCGAGTCTTGATAACTGAAGCTTTCTTT. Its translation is CASSRVSRVLITEAFF.

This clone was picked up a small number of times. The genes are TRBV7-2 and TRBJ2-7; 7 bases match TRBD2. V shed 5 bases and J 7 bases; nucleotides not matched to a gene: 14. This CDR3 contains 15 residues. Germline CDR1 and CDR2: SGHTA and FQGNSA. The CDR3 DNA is TGTGCCAGCAGCGCTTCTAGCGGTACCCTTGGGGAGCAGTACTTC. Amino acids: CASSASSGTLGEQYF.

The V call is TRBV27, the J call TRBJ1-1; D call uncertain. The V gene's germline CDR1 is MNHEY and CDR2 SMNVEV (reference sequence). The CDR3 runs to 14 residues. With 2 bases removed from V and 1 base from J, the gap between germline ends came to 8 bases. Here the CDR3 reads CASSLRRPNTEAFF. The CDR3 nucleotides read TGTGCCAGCAGTTTACGCAGGCCGAACACTGAAGCTTTCTTT.

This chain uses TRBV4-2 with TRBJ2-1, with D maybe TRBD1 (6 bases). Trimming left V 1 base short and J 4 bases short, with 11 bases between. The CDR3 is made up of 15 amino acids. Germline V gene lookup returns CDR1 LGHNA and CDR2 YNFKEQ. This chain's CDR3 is CASSQGTAVYNEQFF. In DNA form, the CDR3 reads TGTGCCAGCAGCCAAGGGACAGCGGTTTACAATGAGCAGTTCTTC.

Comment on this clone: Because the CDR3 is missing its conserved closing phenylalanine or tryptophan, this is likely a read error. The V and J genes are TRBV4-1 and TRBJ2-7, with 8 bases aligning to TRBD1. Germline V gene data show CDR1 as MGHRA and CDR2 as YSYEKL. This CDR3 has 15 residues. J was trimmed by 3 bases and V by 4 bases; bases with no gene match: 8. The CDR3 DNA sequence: TGCGCCAGCAGCCTTACGCCGGGACAGGACTACGAGCAGTACTCC. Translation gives CASSLTPGQDYEQYS.

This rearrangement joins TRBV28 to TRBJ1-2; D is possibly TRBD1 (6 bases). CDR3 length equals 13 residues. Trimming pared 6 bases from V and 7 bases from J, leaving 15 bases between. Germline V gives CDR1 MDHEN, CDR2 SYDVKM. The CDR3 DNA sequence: TGTGCCAGCAGGGCACAGGGTCTTGTTGGCTACACCTTC. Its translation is CASRAQGLVGYTF.

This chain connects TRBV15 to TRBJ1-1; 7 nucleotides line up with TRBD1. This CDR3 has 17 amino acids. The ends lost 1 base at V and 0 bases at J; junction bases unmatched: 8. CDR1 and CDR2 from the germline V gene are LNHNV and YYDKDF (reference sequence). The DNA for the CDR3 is TGTGCCACCAGCAGAGTCGGTTCAGGGGGAATGAACACTGAAGCTTTCTTT. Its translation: CATSRVGSGGMNTEAFF.

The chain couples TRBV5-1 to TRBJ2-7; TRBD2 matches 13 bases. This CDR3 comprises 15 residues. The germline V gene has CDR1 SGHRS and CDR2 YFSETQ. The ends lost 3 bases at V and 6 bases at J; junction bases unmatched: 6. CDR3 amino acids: CASSSGGLAGIEQYF. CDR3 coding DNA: TGCGCCAGCAGCTCCGGGGGACTAGCGGGGATCGAGCAGTACTTC.

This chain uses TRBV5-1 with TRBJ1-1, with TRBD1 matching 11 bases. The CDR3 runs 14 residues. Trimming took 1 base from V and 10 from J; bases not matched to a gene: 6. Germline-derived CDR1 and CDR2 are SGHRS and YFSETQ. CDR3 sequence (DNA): TGCGCCAGCAGCTTGTCCCGGACAGGGGGCGCAGCTTTCTTT. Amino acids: CASSLSRTGGAAFF.

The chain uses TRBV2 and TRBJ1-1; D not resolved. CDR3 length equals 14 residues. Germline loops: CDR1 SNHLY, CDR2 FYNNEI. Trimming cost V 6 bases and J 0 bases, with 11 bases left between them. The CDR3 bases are TGTGCCAGCAGGGCGGGAGTCATGAACACTGAAGCTTTCTTT. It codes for CASRAGVMNTEAFF.

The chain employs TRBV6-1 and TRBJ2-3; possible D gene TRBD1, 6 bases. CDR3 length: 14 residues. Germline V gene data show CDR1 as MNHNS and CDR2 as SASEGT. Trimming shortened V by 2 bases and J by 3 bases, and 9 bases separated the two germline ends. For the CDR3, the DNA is TGTGCCAGCAGTGAACGGCAGGGGACAGATACGCAGTATTTT. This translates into CASSERQGTDTQYF.

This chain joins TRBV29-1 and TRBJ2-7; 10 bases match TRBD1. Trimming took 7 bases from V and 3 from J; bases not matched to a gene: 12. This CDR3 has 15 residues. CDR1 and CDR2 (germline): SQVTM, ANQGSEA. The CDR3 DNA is TGCAGCGCTCGAACCGGGACAGGGGCAATCTACGAGCAGTACTTC. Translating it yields CSARTGTGAIYEQYF.

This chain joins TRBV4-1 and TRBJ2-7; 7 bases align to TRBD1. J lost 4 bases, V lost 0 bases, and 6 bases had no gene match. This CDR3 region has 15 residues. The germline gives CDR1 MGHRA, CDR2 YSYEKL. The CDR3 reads CASSQDRYRGYEQYF. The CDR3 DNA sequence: TGCGCCAGCAGCCAAGACCGGTACAGGGGTTACGAGCAGTACTTC.

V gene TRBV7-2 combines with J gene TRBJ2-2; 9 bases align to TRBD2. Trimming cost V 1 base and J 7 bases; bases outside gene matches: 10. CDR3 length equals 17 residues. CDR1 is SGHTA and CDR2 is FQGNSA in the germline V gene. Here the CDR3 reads CASSLVPLAGRVGELFF. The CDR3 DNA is TGTGCCAGCAGCTTAGTTCCGCTAGCGGGGAGGGTCGGGGAGCTGTTTTTT.